The clone carrying this T cell receptor beta chain was counted many times. Trimming cost V 0 bases and J 7 bases; bases outside gene matches: 6. There are 16 residues in the CDR3. CDR1 and CDR2 (germline): MNHEY, SVGAGI. Unique molecular identifiers featured in how the TCRbeta library was prepared. Using its own MiXCR run on the PCR reads, TCRdb lists one record per CDR3 protein. The sample records a few hundred thousand distinct CDR3 sequences, 9.7% being singletons. This entry comes from a study of T-cell reconstitution after alpha-beta-depleted transplantation in children. The TCR comes from a human donor who donated a stem cell graft to a child with SCID. The specimen was PBMCs from the stem cell graft donor, collected from the stem cell graft. This chain connects TRBV6-5 to TRBJ2-2; 9 positions match TRBD1. As DNA, the CDR3 is TGTGCCAGCAGTTACTCAAGGACAGGGGCGAACGGGGAGCTGTTTTTT. This translates into CASSYSRTGANGELFF.